The 20 T cell receptor beta chains below were found in one sample sequenced in a study of regulatory T cells in long-lasting Graves disease. Indicated time point: newly diagnosed GD, antithyroid drugs for less than 3 months. PBMC-derived RNA was used for the TCR library. Through Arm-PCR of CDR3 regions and iRepertoire HTBI primers, TCR beta libraries were built. TCRdb itself ran the multiplex PCR reads through MiXCR, one entry per CDR3 protein. The table has hundreds of thousands of distinct CDR3 sequences, 16% seen once. These data are also associated with another study on T cells in Graves' hyperthyroidism and ophthalmopathy.

The material sequenced was peripheral blood mononuclear cells (PBMCs), taken at new diagnosis, from a patient treated with antithyroid drugs. The receptors stem from a man younger than 30 with Graves disease.

This clonotype was recorded many times. The chain employs TRBV11-1 and TRBJ2-1; TRBD2 matches at 7 bases. CDR1 SGHAT and CDR2 FQDESV come from the germline V gene (reference sequence). V was pared by 3 bases and J by 6 bases, with 8 bases of the junction left unmatched. There are 15 residues in the CDR3. The CDR3 DNA reads as TGTGCCAGCAGCTTGGGCGGGAGTTTCGGCAATGAGCAGTTCTTC. Translation: CASSLGGSFGNEQFF. The whole variable domain, remainder taken from reference TRBV11-1 and TRBJ2-1, is EAEVAQSPRYKITEKSQAVAFWCDPISGHATLYWYRQILGQGPELLVQFQDESVVDDSQLPKDRFSAERLKGVDSTLKIQPAELGDSAMYLCASSLGGSFGNEQFFGPGTRLTVL.

This clonotype has at least ten counts. The V gene is TRBV5-1, the J gene TRBJ2-5; TRBD2 aligns across 14 bases. V lost 4 bases and J lost 5; bases outside the gene matches: 7. Germline V gives CDR1 SGHRS, CDR2 YFSETQ. This CDR3 has 16 amino acids. The DNA of the CDR3 is TGCGCCAGCAGCGGGGGACTAGCGGGAGCACTGGAGACCCAGTACTTC. Its protein is CASSGGLAGALETQYF.

Only a few counts were recorded for this clonotype. The genes are TRBV28 and TRBJ2-5; D is uncertain. Trimming took off 6 bases at V and 5 bases at J, with 13 bases between the two ends. The CDR3 sequence is 13 residues long. In germline, CDR1 is MDHEN, CDR2 SYDVKM. CDR3: CASRLTLGETQYF. In DNA form, the CDR3 reads TGTGCCAGCAGGTTGACACTCGGGGAGACCCAGTACTTC.

This clonotype has more than one count but fewer than ten. The CDR3 reads CSVVDRGLGNTIYF. CDR3 sequence (DNA): TGCAGCGTTGTGGACAGGGGGCTTGGAAACACCATATATTTT. This chain links TRBV29-1 with TRBJ1-3; 11 bases agree with TRBD1. The germline gives CDR1 SQVTM, CDR2 ANQGSEA. This CDR3 is 14 amino acids long. V lost 4 bases and J lost 3; bases outside the gene matches: 2.

The chain couples TRBV6-1 to TRBJ1-5; D not certain. This CDR3 contains 13 residues. The germline V gene encodes CDR1 MNHNS and CDR2 SASEGT. The V end was cut by 8 bases, the J end by 4 bases, with 12 bases between. CDR3 sequence: CASAAGANQPQHF. The CDR3 coding sequence is TGTGCCAGCGCCGCAGGAGCGAATCAGCCCCAGCATTTT.

This clonotype has at least ten counts. V and J are TRBV30 and TRBJ2-3; TRBD2 matches 7 bases. The V gene end was trimmed by 3 bases and the J gene end by 1 base; junction bases not matched to a gene: 4. Germline values: CDR1 GTSNPN, CDR2 SVGIG (reference sequence). This CDR3 region has 14 residues. CDR3 sequence: CAWSRAGGTDTQYF. CDR3 sequence (DNA): TGTGCCTGGAGCAGGGCGGGAGGCACAGATACGCAGTATTTT.

This clonotype was seen only a few times. The V and J genes are TRBV18 and TRBJ1-5; D is unclear. The germline CDR1 and CDR2 sequences are KGHSH and LQKENI. The germline V and J ends were trimmed by 3 bases and 6 bases, with 21 bases remaining between them. The CDR3 loop spans 17 amino acids. In nucleotides, the CDR3 is TGTGCCAGCTCACCCCCCACGGAGATCCCGGTGGGTCAGCCCCAGCATTTT. It specifies CASSPPTEIPVGQPQHF.

This clonotype has ten or more counts. The chain employs TRBV6-5 and TRBJ2-7; D assignment may be TRBD1 or TRBD2 (5 bases each). V was clipped by 2 bases and J by 2 bases, with 13 bases between them. CDR1 is MNHEY and CDR2 is SVGAGI in the germline V gene. This CDR3 has 15 amino acids. CDR3 sequence (DNA): TGTGCCAGCAGTTACCTCGGGACGGGGACCTACGAGCAGTACTTC. It is translated as CASSYLGTGTYEQYF.

This clonotype occurred a few times. The chain joins TRBV28 to TRBJ1-3, with D possibly TRBD1 on 6 matching bases. Germline CDR1 and CDR2: MDHEN and SYDVKM. V lost 5 bases and J lost 0, with 11 bases in between. This CDR3 contains 15 residues. Written as DNA, the CDR3 is TGTGCCAGCAGTCCAGGGGCGAGCTCTGGAAACACCATATATTTT. Amino acids: CASSPGASSGNTIYF.

This clonotype was found many times. This chain links TRBV12-3 or TRBV12-4 with TRBJ2-7, with 7 nucleotides matching TRBD1. The CDR3 covers 15 residues. V gave up 1 base and J gave up 0 bases; unmatched junction bases: 3. The CDR3 DNA reads TGTGCCAGCAGTTTAGGAGGGGGCCCCTCCTACGAGCAGTACTTC. The encoded protein is CASSLGGGPSYEQYF.

Remarks on this clonotype: A much larger clone differs from this one at a single base, so this may be a read error. The chain is built from TRBV5-1 and TRBJ2-7, with 7 nucleotides matching TRBD1. Per germline, CDR1 SGHRS and CDR2 YFSETQ. V gave up 0 bases and J gave up 5 bases; unmatched junction bases: 5. The CDR3 is made up of 14 amino acids. CDR3 in amino acids: CASSLEGTEDEQYF. The CDR3, as DNA: TGCGCCAGCAGCTTGGAAGGGACAGAGGACGAGCAGTACTTC.

This clonotype was detected ten times or more. This chain uses TRBV2 with TRBJ2-3; no clear D. Germline V gene data show CDR1 as SNHLY and CDR2 as FYNNEI. V lost 7 bases and J 1 base, leaving 9 bases between the germline ends. The CDR3 consists of 13 residues. CDR3 bases: TGTGCCAGCAAGCCCAGCGGCACAGATACGCAGTATTTT. Its protein product is CASKPSGTDTQYF.

This clonotype occurred many times. J is TRBJ1-1 and V is TRBV3-1; TRBD1 agrees at 10 bases. Unmatched junction bases numbered 3, after V lost 5 bases and J lost 0 bases. Germline V lookup: CDR1 LGHDT, CDR2 YNNKEL (reference sequence). This CDR3 region has 15 residues. The CDR3 sequence: CASSDRGLMNTEAFF. CDR3 nucleotides: TGTGCCAGCAGCGACAGGGGGCTAATGAACACTGAAGCTTTCTTT.

This clonotype showed up many times. The V gene is TRBV24-1, the J gene TRBJ1-1, with 8 positions matching TRBD1. The CDR3 is 13 residues long. V trimming: 8 bases; J trimming: 1 base; junction bases outside the gene matches: 2. The germline V gene has CDR1 KGHDR and CDR2 SFDVKD. CDR3 sequence: CATKQGGNTEAFF. The CDR3, as DNA: TGTGCCACCAAACAGGGGGGGAACACTGAAGCTTTCTTT.

This clonotype was recorded at least ten times. The V and J genes are TRBV3-1 and TRBJ1-1; 7 bases are shared with TRBD1. CDR1 and CDR2 from the germline V gene are LGHDT and YNNKEL (reference sequence). V gave up 4 bases and J gave up 5 bases; unmatched junction bases: 16. CDR3 length: 17 residues. CDR3 region: CASSRQPTGVRVTEAFF. The CDR3 DNA sequence: TGTGCCAGCAGCCGACAACCTACAGGGGTTAGGGTAACTGAAGCTTTCTTT.

The gene calls are TRBV6-1 and TRBJ2-2; TRBD1 is a possible D gene (6 bases). CDR1 is MNHNS, CDR2 SASEGT, per germline. This CDR3 has 14 residues. V was shortened by 6 bases and J by 3 bases, with 11 bases between the two germline ends. The CDR3 is CASRPGQDTGELFF. CDR3 in DNA: TGTGCCAGCAGGCCGGGACAAGACACCGGGGAGCTGTTTTTT.

The sample holds many counts of this clonotype. CDR3 DNA sequence: TGTGCCAGCACACGGACAGGGGGCTCCTACAATGAGCAGTTCTTC. The encoded protein is CASTRTGGSYNEQFF. This chain joins TRBV2 and TRBJ2-1, with 10 bases aligning to TRBD1. CDR1 is SNHLY and CDR2 is FYNNEI in the germline V gene. Germline trimming cut 7 bases from V and 0 bases from J; bases unmatched to any gene: 3. CDR3 size: 15 residues.

This clonotype occurred a few times. This chain uses TRBV6-7 with TRBJ2-7; the D is unclear. TRBV6-7 is treated as an ORF (open reading frame) with a function not yet certain. The CDR3 consists of 15 residues. V lost 2 bases, J lost 0 bases, and 11 bases lay in between. The CDR3 bases are TGTGCCAGCAGTTACAATCTCAAGAGCTCCTACGAGCAGTACTTC. It translates to CASSYNLKSSYEQYF.

This clonotype appeared many times. The chain combines TRBV12-3 or TRBV12-4 with TRBJ1-1, with TRBD1 as a possible D gene (5 bases). CDR3 length: 14 residues. V dropped 3 bases and J dropped 3 bases, with 11 bases sitting between them. CDR3 sequence: CASSFWGTDTEAFF. The CDR3 bases are TGTGCCAGCAGTTTTTGGGGGACGGACACTGAAGCTTTCTTT.

The table lists this clonotype with a few counts. The chain couples TRBV7-9 to TRBJ1-5; D remains unclear. In germline, CDR1 is SEHNR, CDR2 FQNEAQ (reference sequence). The CDR3 is made up of 12 amino acids. Between the trimmed V and J ends, which lost 2 bases and 11 bases, there was a span of 10 bases. This chain's CDR3 is CASSLTDAAQHF. As DNA, the CDR3 is TGTGCCAGCAGCTTAACAGATGCAGCCCAGCATTTT.